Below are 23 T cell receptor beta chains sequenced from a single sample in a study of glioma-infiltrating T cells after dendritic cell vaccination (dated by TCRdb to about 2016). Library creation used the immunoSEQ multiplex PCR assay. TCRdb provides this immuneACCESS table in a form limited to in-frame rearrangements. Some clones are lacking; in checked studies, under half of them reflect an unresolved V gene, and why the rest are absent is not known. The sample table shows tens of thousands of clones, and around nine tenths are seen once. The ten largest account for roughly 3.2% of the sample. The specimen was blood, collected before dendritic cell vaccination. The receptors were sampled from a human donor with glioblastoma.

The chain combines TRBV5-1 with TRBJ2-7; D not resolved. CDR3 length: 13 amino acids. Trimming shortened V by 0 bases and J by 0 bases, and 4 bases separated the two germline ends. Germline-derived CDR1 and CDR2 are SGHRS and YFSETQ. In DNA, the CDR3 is TGCGCCAGCAGCTTGGACAACTCCTACGAGCAGTACTTC. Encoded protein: CASSLDNSYEQYF.

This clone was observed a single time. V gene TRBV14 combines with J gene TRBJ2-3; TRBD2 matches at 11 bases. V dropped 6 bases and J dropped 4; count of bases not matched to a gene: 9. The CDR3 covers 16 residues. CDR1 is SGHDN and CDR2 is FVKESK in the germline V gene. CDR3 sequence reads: CASRSTSGEIPDTQYF. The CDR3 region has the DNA TGTGCCAGCAGGTCGACTAGCGGGGAGATTCCAGATACGCAGTATTTT.

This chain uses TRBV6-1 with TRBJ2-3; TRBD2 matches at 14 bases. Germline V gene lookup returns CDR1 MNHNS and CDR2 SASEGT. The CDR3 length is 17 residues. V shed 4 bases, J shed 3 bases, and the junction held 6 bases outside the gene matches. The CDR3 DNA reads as TGTGCCAGCAGTGGAGGACTAGCGGGAGGCATAACAGATACGCAGTATTTT. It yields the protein CASSGGLAGGITDTQYF.

DNA for the CDR3: TGTGCCAGCAAGTTGCTAGCGGGAGTTTCTGGGGAGACCCAGTACTTC. Its translation: CASKLLAGVSGETQYF. The chain carries TRBV2 and TRBJ2-5, with 10 bases that match TRBD2. Unmatched junction bases numbered 13, after V lost 7 bases and J lost 5 bases. CDR1 and CDR2 (germline): SNHLY, FYNNEI. CDR3 size: 16 residues. Full variable domain (rest looked up from reference TRBV2 and TRBJ2-5): EPEVTQTPSHQVTQMGQEVILRCVPISNHLYFYWYRQILGQKVEFLVSFYNNEISEKSEIFDDQFSVERPDGSNFTLKIRSTKLEDSAMYFCASKLLAGVSGETQYFGPGTRLLVL.

CDR3 loop: CASSIGGQGGNQPQHF. The CDR3 DNA reads as TGTGCCAGTAGTATAGGGGGACAGGGAGGCAATCAGCCCCAGCATTTT. The chain recombines TRBV19 with TRBJ1-5, with 9 bases aligning to TRBD1. V shed 1 base, J shed 2 bases, and the junction held 3 bases outside the gene matches. This CDR3 has 16 amino acids. Germline CDR1 LNHDA, CDR2 SQIVND (reference sequence).

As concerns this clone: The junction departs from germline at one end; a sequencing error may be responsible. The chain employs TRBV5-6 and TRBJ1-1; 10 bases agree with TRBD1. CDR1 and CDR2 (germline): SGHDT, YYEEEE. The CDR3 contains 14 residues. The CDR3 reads CAGSSTGGHTEAFF. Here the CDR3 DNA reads TGTGCCGGCAGCTCGACAGGGGGCCACACTGAAGCTTTCTTT.

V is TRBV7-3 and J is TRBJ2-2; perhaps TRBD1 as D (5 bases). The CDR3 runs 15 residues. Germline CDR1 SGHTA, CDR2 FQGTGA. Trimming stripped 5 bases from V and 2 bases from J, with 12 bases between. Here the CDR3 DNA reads TGTGCCAGCAGCCTTACAGGAGATAACACCGGGGAGCTGTTTTTT. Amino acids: CASSLTGDNTGELFF.

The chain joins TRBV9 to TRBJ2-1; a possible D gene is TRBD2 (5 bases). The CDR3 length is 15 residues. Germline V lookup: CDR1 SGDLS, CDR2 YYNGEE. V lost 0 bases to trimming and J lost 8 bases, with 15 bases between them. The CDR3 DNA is TGTGCCAGCAGCGTAGCCGCTACTAGAACCGATGAGCAGTTCTTC. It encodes CASSVAATRTDEQFF.

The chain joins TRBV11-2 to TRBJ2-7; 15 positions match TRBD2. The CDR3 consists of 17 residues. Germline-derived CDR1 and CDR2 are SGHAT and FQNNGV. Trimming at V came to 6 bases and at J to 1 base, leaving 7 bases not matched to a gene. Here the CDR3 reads CASRGTSGRRESYEQYF. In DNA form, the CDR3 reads TGTGCCAGCAGGGGGACTAGCGGGAGGCGGGAGTCCTACGAGCAGTACTTC.

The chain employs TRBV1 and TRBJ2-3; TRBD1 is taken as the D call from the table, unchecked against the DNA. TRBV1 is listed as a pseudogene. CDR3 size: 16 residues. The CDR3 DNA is TGCACCAGCAGCCTTTCCGACAGACCTAAGAGAGATACGCAGTATTTT. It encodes CTSSLSDRPKRDTQYF.

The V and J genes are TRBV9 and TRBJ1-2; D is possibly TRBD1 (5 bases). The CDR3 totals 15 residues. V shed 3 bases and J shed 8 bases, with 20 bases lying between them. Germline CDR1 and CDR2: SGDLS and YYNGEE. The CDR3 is CASSAPGGVGSGYTF. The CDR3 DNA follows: TGTGCCAGCAGCGCCCCGGGGGGGGTGGGAAGCGGCTACACCTTC.

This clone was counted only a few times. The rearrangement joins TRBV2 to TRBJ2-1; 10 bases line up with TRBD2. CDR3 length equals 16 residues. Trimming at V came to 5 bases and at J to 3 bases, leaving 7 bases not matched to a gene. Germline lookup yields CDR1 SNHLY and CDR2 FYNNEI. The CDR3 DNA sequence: TGTGCCAGCAGTCTAACTAGCGGGACTCGCTACAATGAGCAGTTCTTC. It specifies CASSLTSGTRYNEQFF.

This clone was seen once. The CDR3 nucleotides read TGCGCCAGCAGCCCCGGACAGTACTACGAGCAGTACTTC. It is translated as CASSPGQYYEQYF. The rearrangement uses TRBV5-1 and TRBJ2-7; D perhaps matches TRBD1 (6 bases). Looked up from germline, CDR1 is SGHRS and CDR2 is YFSETQ. V was trimmed by 4 bases and J by 3 bases, leaving 11 bases between them. This CDR3 spans 13 amino acids.

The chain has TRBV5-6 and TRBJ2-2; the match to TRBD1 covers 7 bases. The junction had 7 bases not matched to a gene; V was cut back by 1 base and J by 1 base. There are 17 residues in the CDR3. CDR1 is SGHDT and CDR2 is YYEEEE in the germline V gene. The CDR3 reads CASSLTRDSKNTGELFF. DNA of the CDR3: TGTGCCAGCAGCTTGACCCGGGACAGCAAGAACACCGGGGAGCTGTTTTTT. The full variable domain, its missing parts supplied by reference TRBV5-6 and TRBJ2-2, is DAGVTQSPTHLIKTRGQQVTLRCSPKSGHDTVSWYQQALGQGPQFIFQYYEEEERQRGNFPDRFSGHQFPNYSSELNVNALLLGDSALYLCASSLTRDSKNTGELFFGEGSRLTVL.

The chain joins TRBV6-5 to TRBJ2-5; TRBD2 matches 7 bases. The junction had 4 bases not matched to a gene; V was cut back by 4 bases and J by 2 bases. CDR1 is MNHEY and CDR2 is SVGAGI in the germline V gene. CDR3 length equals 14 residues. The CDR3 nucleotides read TGTGCCAGCAGTTCCCTAGCGGATCAAGAGACCCAGTACTTC. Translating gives CASSSLADQETQYF.

The CDR3 loop is CASSEGRASGWNEQFF. DNA for the CDR3: TGCGCCAGCAGTGAGGGAAGGGCTAGCGGGTGGAATGAGCAGTTCTTC. The chain uses TRBV10-2 and TRBJ2-1; 8 bases are a match to TRBD2. V was pared by 2 bases and J by 7 bases, with 10 bases of the junction left unmatched. Germline V gene data show CDR1 as WSHSY and CDR2 as SAAADI. The CDR3 is made up of 16 amino acids.

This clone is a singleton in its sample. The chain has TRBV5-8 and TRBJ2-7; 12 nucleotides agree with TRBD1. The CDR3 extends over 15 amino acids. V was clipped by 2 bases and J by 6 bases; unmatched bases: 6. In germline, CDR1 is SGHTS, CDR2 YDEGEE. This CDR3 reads CASSFPGTGGSEQYF. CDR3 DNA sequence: TGTGCCAGCAGCTTCCCCGGGACAGGGGGCTCCGAGCAGTACTTC. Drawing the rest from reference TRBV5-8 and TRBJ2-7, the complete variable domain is EAGVTQSPTHLIKTRGQQATLRCSPISGHTSVYWYQQALGLGLQFLLWYDEGEERNRGNFPPRFSGRQFPNYSSELNVNALELEDSALYLCASSFPGTGGSEQYFGPGTRLTVT.

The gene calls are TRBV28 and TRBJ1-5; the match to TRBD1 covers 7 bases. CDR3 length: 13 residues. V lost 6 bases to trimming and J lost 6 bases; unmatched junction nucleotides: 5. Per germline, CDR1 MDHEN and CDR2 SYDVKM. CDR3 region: CASRLTGTQPQHF. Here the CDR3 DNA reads TGTGCCAGCAGGTTGACAGGGACTCAGCCCCAGCATTTT.

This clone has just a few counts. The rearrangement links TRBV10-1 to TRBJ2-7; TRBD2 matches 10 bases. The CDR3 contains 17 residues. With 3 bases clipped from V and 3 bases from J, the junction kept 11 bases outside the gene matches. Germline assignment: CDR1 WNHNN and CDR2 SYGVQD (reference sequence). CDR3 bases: TGCGCCAGCAGTGACTCGGCCTTGACTAGCGGGTACTACGAGCAGTACTTC. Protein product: CASSDSALTSGYYEQYF.

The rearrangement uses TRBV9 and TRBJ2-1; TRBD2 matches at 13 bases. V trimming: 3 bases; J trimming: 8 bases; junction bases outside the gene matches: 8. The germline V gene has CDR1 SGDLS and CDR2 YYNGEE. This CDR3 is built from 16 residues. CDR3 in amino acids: CASSARTSGSRDEQFF. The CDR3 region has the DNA TGTGCCAGCAGCGCACGGACTAGCGGGAGTAGAGATGAGCAGTTCTTC.

The CDR3 sequence: CASSPATGANTEAFF. In DNA, the CDR3 is TGTGCCAGCAGTCCCGCGACAGGGGCGAACACTGAAGCTTTCTTT. This chain connects TRBV6-6 to TRBJ1-1; 8 bases are shared with TRBD1. Germline CDR1 MNHNY, CDR2 SVGAGI (reference sequence). This CDR3 has 15 amino acids. The trim removed 5 bases at V and 1 base at J, leaving 6 bases unmatched.

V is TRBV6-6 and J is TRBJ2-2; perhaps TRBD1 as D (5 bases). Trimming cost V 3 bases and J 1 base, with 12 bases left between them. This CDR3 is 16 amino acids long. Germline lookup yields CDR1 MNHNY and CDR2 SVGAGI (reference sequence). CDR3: CASSYPPRVNTGELFF. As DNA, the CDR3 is TGTGCCAGCAGTTATCCCCCCAGGGTGAACACCGGGGAGCTGTTTTTT.

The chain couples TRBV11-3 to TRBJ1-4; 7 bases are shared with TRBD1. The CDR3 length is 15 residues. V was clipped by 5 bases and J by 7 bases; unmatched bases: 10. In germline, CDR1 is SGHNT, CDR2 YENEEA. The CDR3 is CASSVRQGGGEKLFF. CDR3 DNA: TGTGCCAGCAGCGTCCGACAGGGAGGCGGTGAAAAACTGTTTTTT.